This record concerns one TCR beta chain sequence. These data are taken from a study of control samples from healthy donors and cancer patients. Germline trimming cut 1 base from V and 5 bases from J; bases unmatched to any gene: 6. The CDR3 spans 15 residues. Germline assignment: CDR1 SGHTA and CDR2 FQGNSA. TCRdb keeps only in-frame clones here, not all; method: immunoSEQ multiplex PCR. Among about 130,000 clones listed, roughly 87% were seen once. Sequencing used blood. The clonotype comes from a man between 18 and 29 years old in good health. This chain uses TRBV7-2 with TRBJ2-7; 9 bases agree with TRBD1. The CDR3 reads CASSLGQGGWHEQYF. The CDR3 bases are TGTGCCAGCAGCTTAGGACAGGGGGGGTGGCACGAGCAGTACTTC.